Each of the 28 T cell receptor beta chains below was sequenced from the same sample in a study of T cells in women clearing cervical HPV infection. Sequencing used immunoSEQ multiplex PCR; TCRdb keeps in-frame clones, though not all of them. The ten top clones account for around 1.6%, within a sample of about 35,000 clones. Specimen: blood buffy coat. Receptor source: a woman aged 18 to 75 with a cervical HPV16 infection that either progressed to CIN3+ or cleared (not recorded which).

Of note for this clone: The read stops 3 residues short of the end of the CDR3; the missing end is completed from the germline J gene. This chain connects TRBV2 to TRBJ1-1; D gene uncertain. This CDR3 region has 15 residues. The germline gives CDR1 SNHLY, CDR2 FYNNEI. With 4 bases removed from V and 1 base from J, the gap between germline ends came to 13 bases. The CDR3 is CASSGSRLENTEAFF. CDR3 bases read: TGTGCCAGCAGTGGGTCCCGGCTAGAGAACACTGAA.

Regarding this clone: The CDR3 is cut off 3 residues early in the read; its end comes from the germline J gene. The V and J genes are TRBV4-1 and TRBJ2-3; the match to TRBD2 covers 7 bases. Germline V gene sequence: CDR1 MGHRA, CDR2 YSYEKL. V was pared by 1 base and J by 0 bases, with 1 base of the junction left unmatched. The CDR3 loop spans 15 amino acids. The sequenced part of the CDR3 DNA is TGCGCCAGCAGCCAAGGACTAGCTAGCACAGATACG. It encodes CASSQGLASTDT. The whole CDR3 protein reads CASSQGLASTDTQYF.

Note on this clone: The DNA ends 3 residues before the CDR3 does, and the rest of the CDR3 is filled in from the germline J gene. This chain connects TRBV7-2 to TRBJ2-1; 8 bases map to TRBD2. CDR1 and CDR2 from the germline V gene are SGHTA and FQGNSA. V trimming: 6 bases; J trimming: 4 bases; junction bases outside the gene matches: 8. This CDR3 has 15 amino acids. CDR3 DNA (partial): TGTGCCAGCAGTCCACAAGCGGGGGAATACAATGAG. Protein product: CASSPQAGEYNE. The CDR3 in full is CASSPQAGEYNEQFF.

As for this clone: The read is 3 residues too short to cover the CDR3 end, so that end is filled in from the germline J gene. The V call is TRBV19, the J call TRBJ1-4; tentatively, D is TRBD1 (6 bases). The length of the CDR3 is 16 residues. The germline V gene has CDR1 LNHDA and CDR2 SQIVND (reference sequence). CDR3 protein: CASSTTLGTRRRELFF. The covered CDR3 bases are TGTGCCAGTAGTACTACCCTCGGGACACGGCGACGGGAA. The complete variable domain, with remaining parts taken from reference TRBV19 and TRBJ1-4, reads DGGITQSPKYLFRKEGQNVTLSCEQNLNHDAMYWYRQDPGQGLRLIYYSQIVNDFQKGDIAEGYSVSREKKESFPLTVTSAQKNPTAFYLCASSTTLGTRRRELFFGSGTQLSVL.

Remarks on this clone: The read halts 3 residues ahead of the CDR3 end, with the missing end drawn from the germline J gene. The J gene is TRBJ1-1, the V gene TRBV5-5, with D unresolved. This CDR3 is built from 15 residues. The V end lost 0 bases, the J end lost 1 base, and 10 bases lay between the germline ends. CDR1 is SGHKS and CDR2 is YYEKEE in the germline V gene (reference sequence). CDR3 DNA, as far as it was read: TGTGCCAGCAGCTTGGTAATCGGGGAGAACACTGAA. It yields the protein CASSLVIGENTE. The full CDR3 protein is CASSLVIGENTEAFF.

As regards this clone: The read finishes 3 residues shy of the CDR3 end, and the germline J gene is used to complete it. Other DNA sequences in this sample translate to the same CDR3. The chain is built from TRBV18 and TRBJ2-1; 14 bases fit TRBD2. This CDR3 contains 17 residues. With 3 bases clipped from V and 7 bases from J, the junction kept 8 bases outside the gene matches. Germline V gives CDR1 KGHSH, CDR2 LQKENI. The CDR3 reads CASSPRLAGGGENEQFF. The sequenced CDR3 bases are TGTGCCAGCTCACCTCGACTAGCGGGGGGGGGAGAGAATGAG. The entire variable domain, with the rest obtained from reference TRBV18 and TRBJ2-1, is as follows: NAGVMQNPRHLVRRRGQEARLRCSPMKGHSHVYWYRQLPEEGLKFMVYLQKENIIDESGMPKERFSAEFPKEGPSILRIQQVVRGDSAAYFCASSPRLAGGGENEQFFGPGTRLTVL.

To note about this clone: One end of the junction is discordant with germline, which a read error may explain. The read ends 3 residues before the CDR3 terminus; that terminus is restored from the germline J gene. Other nucleotide sequences in the sample specify the same CDR3. The chain couples TRBV30 to TRBJ1-3, with TRBD1 matching over 8 bases. This CDR3 has 15 residues. Germline-derived CDR1 and CDR2 are GTSNPN and SVGIG (reference sequence). The CDR3 sequence: CAWSAGTGSGNTIYF. The sequenced CDR3 bases are TGTGCCTGGAGTGCCGGGACAGGCTCTGGAAACACG.

For this clone: The read falls 3 residues short of the CDR3 end, and the missing part is taken from the germline J gene. The V and J genes are TRBV2 and TRBJ1-2, with D possibly TRBD1 on 6 matching bases. V shed 6 bases and J shed 3 bases, with 17 bases lying between them. The germline gives CDR1 SNHLY, CDR2 FYNNEI. CDR3 size: 15 residues. The sequenced part of the CDR3 DNA is TGTGCCAGCAGCGGGGGGGCAGGGGCATACTATGGC. This codes for CASSGGAGAYYG. The entire CDR3 is CASSGGAGAYYGYTF.

With regard to this clone: The CDR3 goes on 3 residues after the read ends, and that part is filled in from the germline J gene. This sequence joins TRBV15 and TRBJ1-6; TRBD1 agrees at 8 bases. Germline trimming cut 5 bases from V and 0 bases from J; bases unmatched to any gene: 3. The CDR3 loop spans 16 amino acids. Per germline, CDR1 LNHNV and CDR2 YYDKDF (reference sequence). CDR3 DNA (partial): TGTGCCACCAGCCGGGACAGGAGCTCCTATAATTCACCC. The encoded protein is CATSRDRSSYNSP. The entire CDR3 protein reads CATSRDRSSYNSPLHF.

Worth noting for this clone: The read terminates 3 residues before the CDR3 end, so the remaining end is supplied by the germline J gene. This sequence joins TRBV5-1 and TRBJ2-6; no reliable D call. Germline CDR1 and CDR2: SGHRS and YFSETQ. Trimming shortened V by 0 bases and J by 0 bases, and 7 bases separated the two germline ends. This CDR3 is 16 amino acids long. This CDR3 reads CASSLEALSGANVLTF. The CDR3 DNA, read in part, is TGCGCCAGCAGCTTGGAGGCCCTCTCTGGGGCCAACGTC.

Points on this clone: From the germline J gene comes the end of the CDR3, since the read stops 3 residues before it. This chain links TRBV5-1 with TRBJ2-4; 15 bases map to TRBD2. From germline, CDR1 is SGHRS and CDR2 YFSETQ. After removal of 5 bases from V and 0 bases from J, the junction contained 6 bases not matched to a gene. The CDR3 is made up of 18 amino acids. The covered CDR3 bases are TGCGCCAGCAGGGAAGGACTAGCGGGGGGGGTAGCCAAAAACATT. Amino acids: CASREGLAGGVAKNI. The CDR3 as a whole reads CASREGLAGGVAKNIQYF.

As for this clone: Read data end 3 residues before the CDR3 end; the end is taken from the germline J gene. The V call is TRBV6-1, the J call TRBJ2-7; TRBD2 might be the D (6 bases). Germline V lookup: CDR1 MNHNS, CDR2 SASEGT. The CDR3 totals 14 residues. Trimming removed 2 bases from V and 5 bases from J, with 13 bases in between. CDR3 protein: CASSEFGGSDEQYF. The CDR3 DNA, read in part, is TGTGCCAGCAGTGAATTCGGAGGGTCCGACGAG.

With respect to this clone: The read halts 3 residues ahead of the CDR3 end, with the missing end drawn from the germline J gene. The rearrangement links TRBV2 to TRBJ2-7; D possibly corresponds to TRBD2 (6 bases). Germline V CDR1 and CDR2: SNHLY, FYNNEI. The CDR3 is made up of 17 amino acids. V was pared by 7 bases and J by 4 bases, with 26 bases between. The CDR3 sequence: CASTSGRDLRPLYEQYF. The covered CDR3 bases are TGTGCCAGCACCTCCGGACGGGACTTACGACCTCTTTACGAG.

A remark on this clone: Read data end 3 residues before the CDR3 end; the end is taken from the germline J gene. The chain has TRBV5-5 and TRBJ2-7; 9 bases align to TRBD1. Germline assignment: CDR1 SGHKS and CDR2 YYEKEE (reference sequence). The CDR3 is made up of 15 amino acids. V lost 0 bases and J lost 4; bases outside the gene matches: 5. The CDR3 region is CASSLVPGQGYEQYF. The sequenced part of the CDR3 DNA is TGTGCCAGCAGCTTGGTTCCGGGACAGGGATACGAG.

Regarding this clone: The read terminates 3 residues ahead of where the CDR3 ends, so the germline J gene completes it. This chain links TRBV5-1 with TRBJ1-1, with D possibly matching TRBD1 (5 bases). This CDR3 is built from 12 residues. The germline V gene has CDR1 SGHRS and CDR2 YFSETQ. The V end was cut by 7 bases, the J end by 7 bases, with 14 bases between. CDR3 amino acids: CASGTQGVEAFF. CDR3 DNA, as far as it was read: TGCGCCAGCGGAACTCAGGGCGTTGAA. Supplemented by reference TRBV5-1 and TRBJ1-1, the full variable domain reads KAGVTQTPRYLIKTRGQQVTLSCSPISGHRSVSWYQQTPGQGLQFLFEYFSETQRNKGNFPGRFSGRQFSNSRSEMNVSTLELGDSALYLCASGTQGVEAFFGQGTRLTVV.

CDR3 region: CASSGGGAGNSPLFF. The covered CDR3 bases are TGTGCCAGTAGTGGAGGGGGCGCTGGGAATTCACCA. V and J are TRBV19 and TRBJ1-4; TRBD1 agrees at 7 bases. Read data end 3 residues before the CDR3 end; the end is taken from the germline J gene. Looked up from germline, CDR1 is LNHDA and CDR2 is SQIVND (reference sequence). The CDR3 runs to 15 residues.

As concerns this clone: The sequenced fragment ends 3 residues before the CDR3 boundary, so the rest is inferred from the germline J gene. This chain uses TRBV11-3 with TRBJ2-1, with D perhaps matching TRBD1 (5 bases). Per germline, CDR1 SGHNT and CDR2 YENEEA. Between the trimmed V and J ends, which lost 2 bases and 9 bases, there was a span of 14 bases. The CDR3 sequence is 14 residues long. Partial CDR3 DNA: TGTGCCAGCAGCTTACCAGGGTCAGCTTCTGAG. Translated: CASSLPGSASE. In full, the CDR3 is CASSLPGSASEQFF.

A remark on this clone: From the germline J gene comes the end of the CDR3, since the read stops 3 residues before it. The chain couples TRBV28 to TRBJ2-2, with TRBD1 matching over 9 bases. Unmatched junction bases numbered 15, after V lost 6 bases and J lost 1 base. Germline CDR1 is MDHEN and CDR2 is SYDVKM. The CDR3 loop spans 19 amino acids. The CDR3: CASSPYGTGRKMNTGELFF. The DNA read from the CDR3 is TGTGCCAGCAGCCCGTACGGGACAGGGCGCAAAATGAACACCGGGGAG.

Comments on this clone: Coverage ceases 3 residues before the CDR3 finishes, and the germline J gene fills in the end. This chain joins TRBV7-7 and TRBJ2-2, with 9 positions matching TRBD2. The junction had 6 bases not matched to a gene; V was cut back by 5 bases and J by 2 bases. The CDR3 contains 16 residues. Germline V lookup: CDR1 SSHAT, CDR2 FNYEAQ (reference sequence). CDR3 protein: CASSPIAGDNTGELFF. The sequenced CDR3 bases are TGTGCCAGCAGCCCTATAGCGGGGGACAACACCGGGGAG.

Turning to this clone: The read finishes 3 residues shy of the CDR3 end, and the germline J gene is used to complete it. The gene calls are TRBV7-9 and TRBJ2-3; 7 nucleotides line up with TRBD1. The CDR3 is 13 amino acids. Germline V gene lookup returns CDR1 SEHNR and CDR2 FQNEAQ (reference sequence). The CDR3: CASSPDRMETQYF. CDR3 bases read: TGTGCCAGCAGCCCGGACAGGATGGAGACG. The full variable domain, rest sourced from reference TRBV7-9 and TRBJ2-3, is DTGVSQNPRHKITKRGQNVTFRCDPISEHNRLYWYRQTLGQGPEFLTYFQNEAQLEKSRLLSDRFSAERPKGSFSTLEIQRTEQGDSAMYLCASSPDRMETQYFGPGTRLTVL.

Of note for this clone: The sequenced fragment ends 3 residues before the CDR3 boundary, so the rest is inferred from the germline J gene. The V call is TRBV6-2 or TRBV6-3, the J call TRBJ1-2; 8 nucleotides agree with TRBD1. The CDR3 extends over 12 amino acids. CDR1 and CDR2 (germline): MNHEY, SVGEGT. The CDR3 here is CASSRTGPGYTF. CDR3 bases read: TGTGCCAGCAGCCGGACAGGGCCCGGC.

As for this clone: The read terminates 3 residues before the CDR3 end, so the remaining end is supplied by the germline J gene. The chain uses TRBV19 and TRBJ2-3; D is unclear. In germline, CDR1 is LNHDA, CDR2 SQIVND (reference sequence). Between the trimmed V and J ends, which lost 5 bases and 1 base, there was a span of 13 bases. This CDR3 is built from 15 residues. The CDR3 here is CASSYGSLGTDTQYF. The sequenced part of the CDR3 DNA is TGTGCCAGTAGTTATGGCAGCCTAGGCACAGATACG.

Comment on this clone: The read falls 3 residues short of the CDR3 end, and the missing part is taken from the germline J gene. The chain employs TRBV10-3 and TRBJ2-3, with D possibly matching TRBD1 (6 bases). The CDR3 covers 14 residues. From germline, CDR1 is ENHRY and CDR2 SYGVKD. The V and J ends lost 3 bases and 5 bases respectively, with 12 bases between them. The DNA read from the CDR3 is TGTGCCATCAGTGACAGGGGAAGAGGAGATACG. This codes for CAISDRGRGDT. The whole CDR3 protein is CAISDRGRGDTQYF.

Details on this clone: Coverage ceases 3 residues before the CDR3 finishes, and the germline J gene fills in the end. This sequence joins TRBV2 and TRBJ2-7; TRBD2 might be the D (7 bases). In germline, CDR1 is SNHLY, CDR2 FYNNEI. The CDR3 contains 15 residues. Trimming shortened V by 3 bases and J by 4 bases, and 16 bases separated the two germline ends. The CDR3 bases that were read are TGTGCCAGCAGTGACGCCGGGGGGCGCACGTACGAG. It is translated as CASSDAGGRTYE. The complete CDR3 sequence is CASSDAGGRTYEQYF.

About this clone: The CDR3 extends 3 residues past the end of the read, so its final part is completed from the germline J gene. The chain has TRBV7-2 and TRBJ2-5, with TRBD1 matching over 11 bases. Trimming took 5 bases from V and 5 from J; bases not matched to a gene: 7. CDR3 length: 15 amino acids. Germline assignment: CDR1 SGHTA and CDR2 FQGNSA. Partial CDR3 DNA: TGTGCCAGCAGCAGGGGACAGGGGGGTTTTGAGACC. This gives the protein CASSRGQGGFET. In full, the CDR3 is CASSRGQGGFETQYF.

Details on this clone: The CDR3 end is not reached by the read, which stops 3 residues before it; the germline J gene fills it in. The chain combines TRBV2 with TRBJ1-4; 7 positions match TRBD1. After removal of 8 bases from V and 8 bases from J, the junction contained 11 bases not matched to a gene. The CDR3 consists of 14 residues. Germline CDR1 reads SNHLY; CDR2 reads FYNNEI. The CDR3 protein is CASREQGIGEKLFF. The CDR3 bases that were read are TGTGCCAGCCGGGAACAGGGGATAGGGGAAAAA.

In the case of this clone: The read ends 3 residues early relative to the CDR3; the germline J gene fills the gap. The chain combines TRBV20-1 with TRBJ2-2; a possible D gene is TRBD1 (6 bases). Germline values: CDR1 DFQATT, CDR2 SNEGSKA (reference sequence). The germline V and J ends were trimmed by 2 bases and 5 bases, with 12 bases remaining between them. This CDR3 spans 14 amino acids. The CDR3 region is CSARRGHATGELFF. The DNA read from the CDR3 is TGCAGTGCTAGAAGGGGACATGCTACCGGGGAG.

Comments on this clone: The sequence runs out 3 residues before the end of the CDR3; the remainder is reconstructed from the germline J gene. This rearrangement joins TRBV19 to TRBJ1-3; D is ambiguous. The CDR3 loop spans 14 amino acids. Trimming cost V 7 bases and J 2 bases, with 12 bases left between them. Germline lookup yields CDR1 LNHDA and CDR2 SQIVND (reference sequence). Incomplete CDR3 DNA: TGTGCCAGTAATTCGCGGGCCCCTGGAAACACC. Translation: CASNSRAPGNT. The whole CDR3 sequence reads CASNSRAPGNTIYF.